A single sample gave rise to the 31 T cell receptor beta chains below, sequenced in a study of cytomegalovirus exposure and HLA in healthy donors. The PCR used 60 Vbeta and 13 Jbeta primers. Sequenced by immunoSEQ multiplex PCR; TCRdb stores in-frame clones only, minus some. The sample has more than 90,000 clones, approximately 85% seen once; the top ten hold under 5%. Sequenced input: PBMCs. The receptors here all came from a man aged 30 to 39 in good health and CMV-seronegative.

The chain employs TRBV11-1 and TRBJ1-1; D is ambiguous. The CDR3 runs to 14 residues. Trimming removed 6 bases from V and 1 base from J, with 12 bases in between. In germline, CDR1 is SGHAT, CDR2 FQDESV (reference sequence). The CDR3 loop is CASRQRGANTEAFF. Here the CDR3 DNA reads TGTGCCAGCAGGCAAAGAGGTGCGAACACTGAAGCTTTCTTT. Combining the CDR3 with reference TRBV11-1 and TRBJ1-1 gives the whole variable domain EAEVAQSPRYKITEKSQAVAFWCDPISGHATLYWYRQILGQGPELLVQFQDESVVDDSQLPKDRFSAERLKGVDSTLKIQPAELGDSAMYLCASRQRGANTEAFFGQGTRLTVV.

The chain has TRBV27 and TRBJ2-3, with 8 bases aligning to TRBD2. The germline V gene has CDR1 MNHEY and CDR2 SMNVEV (reference sequence). The J segment lost 5 bases and the V segment lost 10 bases, leaving 8 bases of the junction unmatched. This CDR3 spans 13 amino acids. The CDR3 DNA reads as TGTGCCACGAGAGGACTAGCTCGAGATACGCAGTATTTT. This codes for CATRGLARDTQYF.

V gene TRBV7-9 combines with J gene TRBJ1-2; 8 positions match TRBD1. Germline V gene lookup returns CDR1 SEHNR and CDR2 FQNEAQ (reference sequence). The CDR3 has 14 amino acids. The V gene end was trimmed by 4 bases and the J gene end by 6 bases; junction bases not matched to a gene: 7. CDR3 in amino acids: CASSSRDRRNGYTF. Written as DNA, the CDR3 is TGTGCCAGCAGCTCCAGGGACAGGCGAAATGGCTACACCTTC.

The chain is built from TRBV7-6 and TRBJ1-6; D may be TRBD1 (6 bases). The CDR3 contains 14 residues. Per germline, CDR1 SGHVS and CDR2 FNYEAQ. V was shortened by 0 bases and J by 9 bases, with 9 bases between the two germline ends. The CDR3 DNA reads as TGTGCCAGCAGCTTAGCTCAGGGGAGTTCACCCCTCCACTTT. Translating gives CASSLAQGSSPLHF.

The chain couples TRBV29-1 to TRBJ1-1; tentatively, D is TRBD1 (5 bases). Germline loops: CDR1 SQVTM, CDR2 ANQGSEA. The CDR3 totals 10 residues. V gave up 4 bases and J gave up 8 bases, with 8 bases separating them. The CDR3, as DNA: TGCAGCGTTGGGGCAGGGGAAGCTTTCTTT. This gives the protein CSVGAGEAFF.

The chain recombines TRBV10-3 with TRBJ2-3; no definite D call. Trimming pared 3 bases from V and 5 bases from J, leaving 6 bases between. CDR1 ENHRY and CDR2 SYGVKD come from the germline V gene. This CDR3 has 12 residues. The CDR3 is CAISEGGDTQYF. For the CDR3, the DNA is TGTGCCATCAGTGAAGGCGGAGATACGCAGTATTTT.

This clone has only one observation. The V call is TRBV16, the J call TRBJ2-7, with 9 bases fitting TRBD1. Germline CDR1 is KGHSY and CDR2 is FQNENV. This CDR3 has 16 residues. J was trimmed by 7 bases and V by 3 bases; bases with no gene match: 13. The CDR3 coding sequence is TGTGCCAGCAGCCAGCCGGAGCCGGGACAGGGTGGAGAGCAGTACTTC. Translated, it gives CASSQPEPGQGGEQYF.

The chain has TRBV28 and TRBJ2-7; 8 positions match TRBD2. CDR3 length equals 14 residues. Germline loops: CDR1 MDHEN, CDR2 SYDVKM. The V and J ends lost 3 bases and 4 bases, in that order; junction bases with no gene match: 5. The CDR3 sequence is CASSFGTGGYEQYF. CDR3 coding DNA: TGTGCCAGCAGTTTTGGAACGGGAGGGTACGAGCAGTACTTC.

The chain is built from TRBV27 and TRBJ2-7, with 7 bases that match TRBD2. Germline V gene sequence: CDR1 MNHEY, CDR2 SMNVEV (reference sequence). This CDR3 has 14 amino acids. With 4 bases clipped from V and 4 bases from J, the junction kept 7 bases outside the gene matches. CDR3 bases: TGTGCCAGCAGTTCCATGGGAGGGGAGTACGAGCAGTACTTC. As protein: CASSSMGGEYEQYF.

The table lists this clone with a count of one. The chain couples TRBV2 to TRBJ2-2; D is ambiguous. The CDR3 totals 12 residues. Trimming shortened V by 7 bases and J by 6 bases, and 9 bases separated the two germline ends. Per the germline V gene, CDR1 is SNHLY and CDR2 is FYNNEI. The CDR3 protein is CASIPYSGELFF. CDR3 bases: TGTGCCAGCATTCCATACTCCGGGGAGCTGTTTTTT.

The chain couples TRBV29-1 to TRBJ2-1, with 13 nucleotides matching TRBD2. The CDR3 consists of 16 residues. The junction had 9 bases not matched to a gene; V was cut back by 4 bases and J by 6 bases. The germline CDR1 and CDR2 sequences are SQVTM and ANQGSEA. CDR3 coding DNA: TGCAGCGTTGTGTGGACTAGCGGGAGAGCTCGCAATGAGCAGTTCTTC. Translated, it gives CSVVWTSGRARNEQFF.

The chain is built from TRBV2 and TRBJ2-3; 12 bases are a match to TRBD2. The CDR3 has 15 residues. Germline trimming cut 6 bases from V and 3 bases from J; bases unmatched to any gene: 4. Germline V gene data show CDR1 as SNHLY and CDR2 as FYNNEI. The CDR3 sequence is CASRRTSGTTDTQYF. The CDR3 bases are TGTGCCAGCAGGAGGACTAGCGGGACGACAGATACGCAGTATTTT. Full variable domain (rest looked up from reference TRBV2 and TRBJ2-3): EPEVTQTPSHQVTQMGQEVILRCVPISNHLYFYWYRQILGQKVEFLVSFYNNEISEKSEIFDDQFSVERPDGSNFTLKIRSTKLEDSAMYFCASRRTSGTTDTQYFGPGTRLTVL.

The chain combines TRBV6-5 with TRBJ1-1, with D uncertain. The V gene lost 5 bases and the J gene lost 6 bases, with 19 bases spanning the gap. CDR3 length: 15 residues. The germline V gene has CDR1 MNHEY and CDR2 SVGAGI. DNA for the CDR3: TGTGCCAGCAGTCTTACACCCGTTGGTTGGTCTGAAGCTTTCTTT. Protein: CASSLTPVGWSEAFF.

V is TRBV7-2 and J is TRBJ2-1; perhaps TRBD2 as D (6 bases). The V gene lost 1 base and the J gene lost 2 bases, with 9 bases spanning the gap. Germline V gene data show CDR1 as SGHTA and CDR2 as FQGNSA. CDR3 length equals 15 residues. The CDR3 nucleotides are TGTGCCAGCAGCTTAGGCGGGGTGGCCTACAATGAGCAGTTCTTC. Translated, it gives CASSLGGVAYNEQFF.

The chain joins TRBV7-9 to TRBJ2-1; 16 bases are shared with TRBD2. Trimming at V came to 0 bases and at J to 7 bases, leaving 0 bases not matched to a gene. Germline loops: CDR1 SEHNR, CDR2 FQNEAQ (reference sequence). The CDR3 spans 16 residues. CDR3 DNA sequence: TGTGCCAGCAGCTTAGCGGGACTAGCGGGGGGGAATGAGCAGTTCTTC. This gives the protein CASSLAGLAGGNEQFF.

The gene calls are TRBV7-9 and TRBJ1-2, with D unclear. CDR1 is SEHNR, CDR2 FQNEAQ, per germline (reference sequence). The CDR3 has 11 residues. Trimming removed 1 base from V and 8 bases from J, with 5 bases in between. Here the CDR3 reads CASSLDAGYTF. The CDR3 DNA reads TGTGCCAGCAGCTTAGATGCGGGCTACACCTTC.

The V and J genes are TRBV6-6 and TRBJ2-1, with 9 bases aligning to TRBD2. V was pared by 7 bases and J by 8 bases, with 12 bases of the junction left unmatched. This CDR3 region has 15 residues. The germline V gene has CDR1 MNHNY and CDR2 SVGAGI (reference sequence). CDR3 nucleotides: TGTGCCAGCAATCCCGGGACTAGCCGGCGCGATGAGCAGTTCTTC. It translates to CASNPGTSRRDEQFF.

The chain uses TRBV9 and TRBJ2-3; TRBD2 agrees at 8 bases. This CDR3 comprises 17 residues. J gave up 5 bases and V 0 bases, and 11 bases lay outside the gene matches. Germline lookup yields CDR1 SGDLS and CDR2 YYNGEE. This chain's CDR3 is CASSVAPQRGKGDTQYF. The CDR3 DNA reads TGTGCCAGCAGCGTAGCTCCCCAGCGGGGGAAGGGAGATACGCAGTATTTT.

This clone was seen a single time. The chain carries TRBV28 and TRBJ1-5, with no clear D. This CDR3 contains 14 residues. With 8 bases removed from V and 9 bases from J, the gap between germline ends came to 20 bases. Germline CDR1 is MDHEN and CDR2 is SYDVKM. The CDR3 sequence: CASSPDEVGGPQHF. DNA for the CDR3: TGTGCCAGCTCCCCCGACGAGGTTGGAGGGCCCCAGCATTTT.

The count of this clone is one. The rearrangement links TRBV19 to TRBJ2-3; TRBD1 matches 9 bases. Germline CDR1 reads LNHDA; CDR2 reads SQIVND (reference sequence). V dropped 3 bases and J dropped 3; count of bases not matched to a gene: 1. The CDR3 consists of 14 residues. The CDR3 protein is CASSMTGGTDTQYF. The CDR3 nucleotides are TGTGCCAGTAGTATGACAGGGGGAACAGATACGCAGTATTTT. Together with reference TRBV19 and TRBJ2-3, the CDR3 gives the full variable domain: DGGITQSPKYLFRKEGQNVTLSCEQNLNHDAMYWYRQDPGQGLRLIYYSQIVNDFQKGDIAEGYSVSREKKESFPLTVTSAQKNPTAFYLCASSMTGGTDTQYFGPGTRLTVL.

V usage is TRBV4-1 and J usage is TRBJ1-4; 9 bases align to TRBD1. This CDR3 spans 18 amino acids. Germline CDR1 reads MGHRA; CDR2 reads YSYEKL. The trim removed 2 bases at V and 7 bases at J, leaving 14 bases unmatched. CDR3 DNA sequence: TGCGCCAGCAGCCAACATAAAGGTCCGGGACAGGGTGGTGAAAAACTGTTTTTT. Its protein product is CASSQHKGPGQGGEKLFF.

This chain uses TRBV5-1 with TRBJ2-2, with 7 bases that match TRBD1. Germline V gives CDR1 SGHRS, CDR2 YFSETQ. V was pared by 3 bases and J by 6 bases, with 11 bases of the junction left unmatched. The CDR3 contains 16 residues. Here the CDR3 reads CASSSRDRGYPGELFF. The CDR3 nucleotides are TGCGCCAGCAGCTCCCGGGACAGAGGTTATCCCGGGGAGCTGTTTTTT.

This clone was counted a few times. V is TRBV5-1 and J is TRBJ2-3, with D perhaps TRBD1 (6 bases). Per germline, CDR1 SGHRS and CDR2 YFSETQ. The CDR3 is made up of 14 amino acids. Trimming stripped 4 bases from V and 8 bases from J, with 17 bases between. The CDR3 DNA is TGCGCCAGCAGCGTAATACAGGGTTACTCTACGCAGTATTTT. It translates to CASSVIQGYSTQYF.

The chain couples TRBV28 to TRBJ1-4; perhaps TRBD1 as D (6 bases). From germline, CDR1 is MDHEN and CDR2 SYDVKM. There are 19 residues in the CDR3. The V gene lost 1 base and the J gene lost 4 bases, with 22 bases spanning the gap. CDR3 amino acids: CASSLLPGVRQAVNEKLFF. CDR3 in DNA: TGTGCCAGCAGTTTATTACCCGGGGTACGACAGGCGGTTAATGAAAAACTGTTTTTT.

This clone was seen a handful of times. The chain joins TRBV6-1 to TRBJ2-1, with D possibly TRBD2 on 6 matching bases. V lost 2 bases and J lost 9, with 17 bases in between. The CDR3 sequence is 15 residues long. Germline lookup yields CDR1 MNHNS and CDR2 SASEGT. The CDR3 region has the DNA TGTGCCAGCAGTGAAATTTGGAGGGGCAGCGGTGAGCAGTTCTTC. Its translation is CASSEIWRGSGEQFF.

This chain connects TRBV5-1 to TRBJ2-1, with 9 bases identical to TRBD1. The CDR3 consists of 15 residues. V was clipped by 3 bases and J by 6 bases; unmatched bases: 7. CDR1 SGHRS and CDR2 YFSETQ come from the germline V gene. CDR3 nucleotide sequence: TGCGCCAGCAGCTCCTCCGGGACAGGGAGCAATGAGCAGTTCTTC. Residues: CASSSSGTGSNEQFF.

This clone has more than one count but fewer than ten. J is TRBJ2-5 and V is TRBV7-6, with TRBD1 matching over 7 bases. Germline V gene data show CDR1 as SGHVS and CDR2 as FNYEAQ. Germline trimming cut 5 bases from V and 5 bases from J; bases unmatched to any gene: 2. The CDR3 has 12 amino acids. CDR3 nucleotides: TGTGCCAGCAGCCTGGACAGGGAGACCCAGTACTTC. This codes for CASSLDRETQYF.

V gene TRBV29-1 combines with J gene TRBJ2-1; 8 nucleotides line up with TRBD2. Germline assignment: CDR1 SQVTM and CDR2 ANQGSEA. V lost 1 base, J lost 1 base, and 12 bases stayed unmatched. The CDR3 length is 18 residues. The CDR3 DNA sequence: TGCAGCGTTGAAGGAGTTTTAGCGGGATGGGGATCCTACAATGAGCAGTTCTTC. Translated, it gives CSVEGVLAGWGSYNEQFF.

The chain is built from TRBV18 and TRBJ2-2; no definite D call. Trimming pared 4 bases from V and 5 bases from J, leaving 5 bases between. The CDR3 has 12 residues. The V gene's germline CDR1 is KGHSH and CDR2 LQKENI. For the CDR3, the DNA is TGTGCCAGCTCACGGGCGACCGGGGAGCTGTTTTTT. Its protein product is CASSRATGELFF.

V gene TRBV30 combines with J gene TRBJ2-3, with D perhaps TRBD2 (6 bases). CDR1 is GTSNPN, CDR2 SVGIG, per germline (reference sequence). The CDR3 loop spans 15 amino acids. Trimming stripped 1 base from V and 5 bases from J, with 16 bases between. The CDR3 DNA reads TGTGCCTGGAGTGGGGGACTCTCTCGGGGAGATACGCAGTATTTT. This sequence encodes CAWSGGLSRGDTQYF. Full variable domain (remainder filled in from reference TRBV30 and TRBJ2-3): SQTIHQWPATLVQPVGSPLSLECTVEGTSNPNLYWYRQAAGRGLQLLFYSVGIGQISSEVPQNLSASRPQDRQFILSSKKLLLSDSGFYLCAWSGGLSRGDTQYFGPGTRLTVL.

This chain connects TRBV11-2 to TRBJ2-2; possibly TRBD1 for D (5 bases). The V end lost 4 bases, the J end lost 5 bases, and 11 bases lay between the germline ends. The CDR3 runs 14 residues. Germline CDR1 and CDR2: SGHAT and FQNNGV. The CDR3 nucleotides read TGTGCCAGCAGCTCTCAAAGGGGAACCGGGGAGCTGTTTTTT. As protein: CASSSQRGTGELFF. The complete variable domain, with remaining parts taken from reference TRBV11-2 and TRBJ2-2, reads EAGVAQSPRYKIIEKRQSVAFWCNPISGHATLYWYQQILGQGPKLLIQFQNNGVVDDSQLPKDRFSAERLKGVDSTLKIQPAKLEDSAVYLCASSSQRGTGELFFGEGSRLTVL.